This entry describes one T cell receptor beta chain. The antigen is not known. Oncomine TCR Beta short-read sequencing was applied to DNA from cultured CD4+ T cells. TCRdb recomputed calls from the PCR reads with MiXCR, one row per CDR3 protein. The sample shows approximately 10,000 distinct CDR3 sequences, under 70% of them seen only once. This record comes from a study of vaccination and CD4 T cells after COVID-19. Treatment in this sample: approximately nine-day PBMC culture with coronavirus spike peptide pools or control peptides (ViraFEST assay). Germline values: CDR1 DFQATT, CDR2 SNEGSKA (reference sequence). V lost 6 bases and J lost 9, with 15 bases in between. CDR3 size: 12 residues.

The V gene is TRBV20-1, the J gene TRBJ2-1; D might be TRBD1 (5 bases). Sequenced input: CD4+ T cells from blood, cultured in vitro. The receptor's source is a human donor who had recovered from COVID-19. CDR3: CSAAPWGSEQFF. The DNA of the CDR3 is TGCAGTGCCGCTCCTTGGGGCAGTGAGCAGTTCTTC.